Listed here are 29 T cell receptor beta chains from one sample, sequenced in a study of blood T cells in healthy people across ages. A second roughly 6 to 11 cycle PCR used barcoded and J-beta primers. TCRdb passed the 5' RACE reads through MiXCR, listing each CDR3 protein once. The sample contains around 1.5 million distinct CDR3 sequences, approximately 59% of which appear only once. Sequencing used blood. These receptors all come from a man aged 18 to 30 in good health.

This chain's CDR3 is CSAAAPSGTGDFEQYF. In DNA, the CDR3 is TGCAGTGCGGCCGCTCCATCCGGGACAGGGGACTTCGAGCAGTACTTC. This sequence joins TRBV20-1 and TRBJ2-7; the match to TRBD1 covers 10 bases. The CDR3 runs to 16 residues. Germline trimming cut 6 bases from V and 6 bases from J; bases unmatched to any gene: 17. Germline assignment: CDR1 DFQATT and CDR2 SNEGSKA (reference sequence).

This rearrangement joins TRBV20-1 to TRBJ2-7; tentatively, D is TRBD1 (7 bases). This CDR3 contains 12 residues. CDR1 is DFQATT, CDR2 SNEGSKA, per germline (reference sequence). V was shortened by 5 bases and J by 3 bases, with 11 bases between the two germline ends. CDR3 in amino acids: CSAPGGNYEQYF. The CDR3 DNA reads TGCAGTGCTCCAGGGGGGAACTACGAGCAGTACTTC.

This clonotype was counted a single time. The chain has TRBV7-2 and TRBJ2-1; 9 nucleotides line up with TRBD1. This CDR3 region has 13 residues. The germline V gene encodes CDR1 SGHTA and CDR2 FQGNSA. The junction had 4 bases not matched to a gene; V was cut back by 3 bases and J by 10 bases. The CDR3 is CASSLGDRDEQFF. CDR3 nucleotides: TGTGCCAGCAGCTTGGGGGACAGGGACGAGCAGTTCTTC.

The chain employs TRBV21-1 and TRBJ1-2; the table's D call, TRBD1, was not checked against the DNA. TRBV21-1 is designated a pseudogene. This CDR3 region has 15 residues. In nucleotides, the CDR3 is TGTGCCAGCAGCAAAGGCTGCAGGGGTGGCTATGGCTACACCTTC. Its protein product is CASSKGCRGGYGYTF.

The gene calls are TRBV21-1 and TRBJ2-2; TRBD1 was called by the table and not checked on the DNA. TRBV21-1 is assigned pseudogene status. The CDR3 totals 17 residues. DNA for the CDR3: TGTGCCAGCAGCGAACGTACAGGGGGCTGGTGCACCGGGGAGCTGTTTTTT. Translated: CASSERTGGWCTGELFF.

The rearrangement uses TRBV28 and TRBJ2-1; 9 bases fit TRBD2. Germline lookup yields CDR1 MDHEN and CDR2 SYDVKM. This CDR3 contains 14 residues. J was trimmed by 6 bases and V by 6 bases; bases with no gene match: 6. DNA for the CDR3: TGTGCCAGCAGCACACCGGGACTAGCCAATGAGCAGTTCTTC. Residues: CASSTPGLANEQFF. Full variable domain (remainder filled in from reference TRBV28 and TRBJ2-1): DVKVTQSSRYLVKRTGEKVFLECVQDMDHENMFWYRQDPGLGLRLIYFSYDVKMKEKGDIPEGYSVSREKKERFSLILESASTNQTSMYLCASSTPGLANEQFFGPGTRLTVL.

This sequence joins TRBV28 and TRBJ2-4; 9 positions agree with TRBD1. The J call is in doubt because the DNA end fits TRBJ2-7 better. The CDR3 sequence is 18 residues long. Per the germline V gene, CDR1 is MDHEN and CDR2 is SYDVKM. CDR3 sequence (DNA): TGTGCCAGCAGCTCCCTCGGGACAGGGTTCTTTCGATTTGACGAGCAGTACTTC. Translated, it gives CASSSLGTGFFRFDEQYF.

As DNA, the CDR3 is TGCGCCAGCAGCCAAGAGGCGAGGGCAGATACGCAGTATTTT. Translation gives CASSQEARADTQYF. The chain has TRBV4-3 and TRBJ2-3; D is possibly TRBD2 (5 bases). CDR3 length: 14 residues. Deletions cut 0 bases from V and 4 bases from J, with 8 bases between. Germline CDR1 LGHNA, CDR2 YSLEER.

V usage is TRBV6-4 and J usage is TRBJ2-1; D gene uncertain. Germline CDR1 MRHNA, CDR2 SNTAGT. Trimming took 2 bases from V and 3 from J, leaving 11 bases between them. The CDR3 is 15 residues long. CDR3 protein: CASSDGQNDYNEQFF. DNA for the CDR3: TGTGCCAGCAGTGACGGGCAGAATGACTACAATGAGCAGTTCTTC.

The chain combines TRBV28 with TRBJ1-2; 8 positions agree with TRBD1. The CDR3 consists of 16 residues. The V and J ends lost 6 bases and 4 bases, in that order; junction bases with no gene match: 13. CDR1 is MDHEN and CDR2 is SYDVKM in the germline V gene. CDR3 coding DNA: TGTGCCAGCAGCAAACCACAGGGGGAGGCAACCTATGGCTACACCTTC. This sequence encodes CASSKPQGEATYGYTF.

The chain carries TRBV12-3 or TRBV12-4 and TRBJ2-7, with 10 bases identical to TRBD2. The CDR3 contains 16 residues. V shed 4 bases and J 7 bases; nucleotides not matched to a gene: 13. The chain's CDR3 is CASSYRLAGNVAEQYF. In DNA, the CDR3 is TGTGCCAGCAGTTACAGACTAGCGGGTAACGTGGCGGAGCAGTACTTC.

J is TRBJ2-3 and V is TRBV7-6, with 8 bases identical to TRBD1. Germline CDR1 SGHVS, CDR2 FNYEAQ. Germline trimming cut 4 bases from V and 2 bases from J; bases unmatched to any gene: 8. This CDR3 has 16 residues. CDR3 region: CASSWGQAGITDTQYF. The CDR3 bases are TGTGCCAGCAGCTGGGGACAGGCAGGGATCACAGATACGCAGTATTTT.

V usage is TRBV4-1 and J usage is TRBJ1-5; 7 bases fit TRBD1. The V gene end was trimmed by 2 bases and the J gene end by 1 base; junction bases not matched to a gene: 8. This CDR3 is 17 amino acids long. Germline lookup yields CDR1 MGHRA and CDR2 YSYEKL. CDR3 sequence: CASSQRGQEGSNQPQHF. CDR3 DNA: TGCGCCAGCAGCCAAAGGGGGCAAGAAGGGAGCAATCAGCCCCAGCATTTT.

This clonotype was seen more than once but under ten times. The chain couples TRBV28 to TRBJ1-2; D may be TRBD1 (5 bases). Trimming stripped 7 bases from V and 5 bases from J, with 14 bases between. This CDR3 is 13 amino acids long. In germline, CDR1 is MDHEN, CDR2 SYDVKM. This CDR3 is CASTQGRDYGYTF. The CDR3 bases are TGTGCCAGCACGCAGGGACGGGATTATGGCTACACCTTC.

The CDR3: CSEALSGSYTDTQYF. CDR3 nucleotide sequence: TGCAGCGAGGCCCTAAGCGGTTCGTACACAGATACGCAGTATTTT. The rearrangement uses TRBV29-1 and TRBJ2-3; a possible D gene is TRBD2 (5 bases). The CDR3 runs to 15 residues. The ends were cut back, 7 bases at V and 2 bases at J, with 19 bases in the middle. Per germline, CDR1 SQVTM and CDR2 ANQGSEA.

In its sample, this clonotype was seen a few times. V is TRBV9 and J is TRBJ2-7, with a tentative D call TRBD2 (6 bases). V lost 4 bases, J lost 3 bases, and 14 bases lay in between. CDR1 and CDR2 (germline): SGDLS, YYNGEE. This CDR3 is 14 amino acids long. CDR3 region: CASSPKTSIYEQYF. The CDR3 region has the DNA TGTGCCAGCAGCCCGAAAACTAGCATCTACGAGCAGTACTTC.

The chain recombines TRBV27 with TRBJ2-5, with a tentative D call TRBD2 (6 bases). There are 12 residues in the CDR3. From germline, CDR1 is MNHEY and CDR2 SMNVEV (reference sequence). V lost 7 bases, J lost 2 bases, and 8 bases lay in between. The CDR3 bases are TGTGCCAGCAAGGGACTTCAAGAGACCCAGTACTTC. It yields the protein CASKGLQETQYF.

This clonotype was detected once. The chain couples TRBV28 to TRBJ2-5; 15 bases line up with TRBD2. The CDR3 runs 19 residues. In germline, CDR1 is MDHEN, CDR2 SYDVKM. Trimming at V came to 2 bases and at J to 2 bases, leaving 9 bases not matched to a gene. This CDR3 is CASSLQRTSGGAGQETQYF. CDR3 nucleotide sequence: TGTGCCAGCAGTTTACAGCGGACTAGCGGGGGGGCTGGGCAAGAGACCCAGTACTTC.

CDR3 sequence (DNA): TGTGCCAGCAGTTACACCGGGACTAGCGGAAAAGAGACCCAGTTCTTC. This sequence encodes CASSYTGTSGKETQFF. This chain joins TRBV6-5 and TRBJ2-5, with 11 positions matching TRBD2. The J call may not be correct, given that the DNA end is closer to TRBJ2-1. Germline CDR1 is MNHEY and CDR2 is SVGAGI. This CDR3 region has 16 residues.

The chain combines TRBV5-4 with TRBJ2-7; 8 bases map to TRBD2. The J call is in doubt because the DNA end fits TRBJ2-5 better. Looked up from germline, CDR1 is SGHNT and CDR2 is YYREEE (reference sequence). This CDR3 comprises 15 residues. Here the CDR3 reads CASSFRGGSLETQYF. In DNA form, the CDR3 reads TGTGCCAGCAGCTTTCGGGGGGGCAGTTTAGAGACCCAGTACTTC.

This rearrangement joins TRBV4-1 to TRBJ1-2; possibly TRBD1 for D (5 bases). Trimming took 0 bases from V and 0 from J, leaving 11 bases between them. This CDR3 region has 16 residues. Germline lookup yields CDR1 MGHRA and CDR2 YSYEKL. Here the CDR3 reads CASSQEDWGPNYGYTF. CDR3 coding DNA: TGCGCCAGCAGCCAAGAGGATTGGGGACCTAACTATGGCTACACCTTC.

Only a few counts were recorded for this clonotype. The chain has TRBV7-9 and TRBJ2-4; weak D call: TRBD2 (5 bases). The J call could be wrong; TRBJ2-7 is a better fit for the DNA end. CDR1 and CDR2 (germline): SEHNR, FQNEAQ (reference sequence). This CDR3 is 13 amino acids long. The CDR3 region is CASSPGDFYEQYF. In DNA, the CDR3 is TGTGCCAGCAGCCCCGGGGATTTTTACGAGCAGTACTTC.

With respect to this clonotype: A read error may be the cause here, since a much bigger clone is one base away. The V gene is TRBV10-3, the J gene TRBJ2-6; D is undetermined. The germline V gene has CDR1 ENHRY and CDR2 SYGVKD. This CDR3 has 13 amino acids. Written as DNA, the CDR3 is TGTGCCACCAGTGACTCTGGGGCCAACGTCCTGACTTTC. Amino acid sequence: CATSDSGANVLTF.

The chain links TRBV4-1 to TRBJ2-5, with TRBD2 matching 8 bases. J lost 11 bases, V lost 3 bases, and 11 bases had no gene match. CDR1 is MGHRA, CDR2 YSYEKL, per germline. The CDR3 consists of 14 residues. The CDR3 DNA reads TGCGCCAGCAGCCAGGAGGGGCGGGGGGAAGAGCAGTACTTC. This sequence encodes CASSQEGRGEEQYF.

J is TRBJ2-1 and V is TRBV7-9; either TRBD1 or TRBD2 may fit D (6 bases each). The J call may be wrong; the DNA end is better matched by TRBJ2-7. CDR3 size: 15 residues. Per the germline V gene, CDR1 is SEHNR and CDR2 is FQNEAQ (reference sequence). CDR3 amino acids: CASSDSGQNYNEQYF. CDR3 bases: TGTGCCAGCAGCGATAGCGGACAGAACTACAATGAGCAGTACTTC.

This rearrangement joins TRBV10-3 to TRBJ2-4; 7 positions agree with TRBD1. TRBJ2-7 matches the DNA end more closely, so the J call is doubtful. Germline assignment: CDR1 ENHRY and CDR2 SYGVKD. This CDR3 comprises 12 residues. The CDR3 DNA reads as TGTGCCATCGGGACAGAGGCTGGCGAGCAGTACTTC. Translating gives CAIGTEAGEQYF.

This chain joins TRBV6-1 and TRBJ1-5, with 9 bases identical to TRBD1. The CDR3 extends over 15 amino acids. CDR1 and CDR2 (germline): MNHNS, SASEGT. Germline trimming cut 6 bases from V and 4 bases from J; bases unmatched to any gene: 7. The CDR3 here is CASRRTGDRNQPQHF. The CDR3, as DNA: TGTGCCAGCAGGCGGACAGGGGACAGGAATCAGCCCCAGCATTTT.

This clonotype occurred once. J is TRBJ2-7 and V is TRBV7-9; TRBD2 might be the D (6 bases). This CDR3 is built from 17 residues. CDR1 is SEHNR, CDR2 FQNEAQ, per germline (reference sequence). V lost 5 bases and J lost 7, with 27 bases in between. The CDR3 region is CASSLPFLTGAENEQYF. CDR3 sequence (DNA): TGTGCCAGCAGCCTACCTTTCTTAACGGGAGCGGAGAATGAGCAGTACTTC.

This chain links TRBV5-1 with TRBJ2-7; possibly TRBD1 for D (5 bases). Trimming took 2 bases from V and 2 from J, leaving 8 bases between them. The CDR3 extends over 13 amino acids. Germline V lookup: CDR1 SGHRS, CDR2 YFSETQ. CDR3 residues: CASSFQQAYEQYF. The CDR3 DNA follows: TGCGCCAGCAGCTTCCAACAGGCCTACGAGCAGTACTTC.